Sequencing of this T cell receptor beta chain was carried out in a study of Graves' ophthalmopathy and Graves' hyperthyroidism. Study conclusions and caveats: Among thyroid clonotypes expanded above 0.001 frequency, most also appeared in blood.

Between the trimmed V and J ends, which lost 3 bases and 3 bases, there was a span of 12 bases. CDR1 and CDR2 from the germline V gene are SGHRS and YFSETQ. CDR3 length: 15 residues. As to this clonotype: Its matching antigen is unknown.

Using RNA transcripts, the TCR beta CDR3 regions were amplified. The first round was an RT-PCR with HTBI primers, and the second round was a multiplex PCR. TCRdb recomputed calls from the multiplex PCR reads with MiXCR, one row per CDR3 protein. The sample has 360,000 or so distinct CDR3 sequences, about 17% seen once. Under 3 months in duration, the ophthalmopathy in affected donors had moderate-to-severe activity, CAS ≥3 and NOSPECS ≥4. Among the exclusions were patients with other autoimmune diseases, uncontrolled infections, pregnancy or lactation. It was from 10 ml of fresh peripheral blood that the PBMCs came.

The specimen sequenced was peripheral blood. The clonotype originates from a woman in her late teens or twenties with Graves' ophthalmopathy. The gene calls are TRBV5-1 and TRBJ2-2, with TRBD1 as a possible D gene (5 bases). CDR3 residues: CASSSTVSDTGELFF. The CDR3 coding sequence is TGCGCCAGCAGCTCGACAGTATCTGACACCGGGGAGCTGTTTTTT.